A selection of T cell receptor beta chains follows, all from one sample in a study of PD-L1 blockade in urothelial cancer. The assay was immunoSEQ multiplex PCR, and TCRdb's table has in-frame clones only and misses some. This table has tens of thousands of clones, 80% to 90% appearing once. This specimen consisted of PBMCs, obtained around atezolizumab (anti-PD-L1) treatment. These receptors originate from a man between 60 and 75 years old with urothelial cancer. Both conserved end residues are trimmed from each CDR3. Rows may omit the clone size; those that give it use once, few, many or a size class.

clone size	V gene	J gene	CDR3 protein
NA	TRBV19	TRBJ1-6	ASSKRGFNSPLH
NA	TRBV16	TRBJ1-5	ASSQRARGQLNQPQH
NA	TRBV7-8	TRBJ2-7	ASSRAETYEQY
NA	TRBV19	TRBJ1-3	ASSKGAAPRNTIY
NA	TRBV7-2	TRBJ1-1	ASSPRAWGTEAF
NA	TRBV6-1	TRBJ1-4	ATRVDRGLSEKLF
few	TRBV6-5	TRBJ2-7	ASSLTSAYEQY
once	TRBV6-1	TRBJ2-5	ASSLAGLQETQY
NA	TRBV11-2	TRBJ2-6	ASSLVAFSGANVLT
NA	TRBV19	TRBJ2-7	ASKGGGSSSYEQY
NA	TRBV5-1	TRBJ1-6	ASSLLSASSYNSPLH
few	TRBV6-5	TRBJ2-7	ASSSPSVSPEQY
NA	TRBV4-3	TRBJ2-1	ASSQVGRSSYNEQF
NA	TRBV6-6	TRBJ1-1	ASINTKGGTEAF
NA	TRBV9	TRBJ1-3	ASSPTLQFGNTIY
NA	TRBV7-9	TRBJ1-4	ASSLATAGEKLF
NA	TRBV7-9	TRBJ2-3	ASSPGGAGPSSTDTQY
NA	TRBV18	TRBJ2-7	ASSPSGISYEQY
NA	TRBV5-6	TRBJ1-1	ASSLPGQPNTEAF
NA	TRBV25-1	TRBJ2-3	ASSEGPASGGRGDTQY
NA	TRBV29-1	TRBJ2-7	SVRVPGQPYEQY
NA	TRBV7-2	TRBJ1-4	ASSFTGEGEKLF
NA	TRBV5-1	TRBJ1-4	ASSFRLNDEKLF
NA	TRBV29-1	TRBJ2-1	SGTSGSYNEQF
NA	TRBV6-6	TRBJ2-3	ASSLVAGGPDTQY
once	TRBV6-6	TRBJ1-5	ASSYATGVNQPQH
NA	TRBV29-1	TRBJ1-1	STPGRVGTEAF
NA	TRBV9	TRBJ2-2	ASSVRQGNTGELF
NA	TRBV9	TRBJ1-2	ASSAQQGGYGYT
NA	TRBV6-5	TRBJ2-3	ASSYSAGTSGDTQY
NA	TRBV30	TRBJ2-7	AWSRLAFYEQY
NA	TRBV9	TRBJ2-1	ASSPRIHRGKGEQF
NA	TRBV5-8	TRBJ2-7	ASSLVSFEQY
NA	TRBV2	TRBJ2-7	ASRVEPRDR
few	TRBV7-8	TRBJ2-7	ASSLEVQRPSYEQY
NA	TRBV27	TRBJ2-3	ASSLWRGGTTDTQY
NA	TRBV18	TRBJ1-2	ASSREQGRNYGYT
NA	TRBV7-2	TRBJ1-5	ASSLLWGAGNQPQH
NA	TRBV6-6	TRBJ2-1	ASSYLASAGEQF
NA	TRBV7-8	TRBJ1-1	ASSSQTGTEAF
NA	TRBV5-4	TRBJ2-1	ASSLYEPGRNEQF
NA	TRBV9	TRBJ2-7	ASSVGGGGSYEQY
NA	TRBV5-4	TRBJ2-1	ASGPTLAGGRNEQF
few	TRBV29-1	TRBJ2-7	SVEDPGQGKNYEQY
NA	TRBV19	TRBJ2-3	ASSGSVIDTQY
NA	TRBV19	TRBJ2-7	ASTPRTSGSSYEQY
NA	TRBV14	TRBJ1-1	ASSAHMNTEAF
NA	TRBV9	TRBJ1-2	ASSDNRNGYT
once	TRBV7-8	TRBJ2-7	ASSDRAGTRVSEQY
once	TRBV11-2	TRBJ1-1	ASSLGQGGTEAF
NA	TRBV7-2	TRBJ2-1	ASSLQTRARYAYNEQF
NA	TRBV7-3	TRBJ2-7	ASSSGTGNYEQY
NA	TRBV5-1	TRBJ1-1	ASSLEGTDKL
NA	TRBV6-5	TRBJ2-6	ASCITSSGANVLT
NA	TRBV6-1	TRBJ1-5	ASLEGNQPQH
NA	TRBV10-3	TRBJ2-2	AITMTVNTGELF
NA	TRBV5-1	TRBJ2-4	ASSQDRVVNIQY